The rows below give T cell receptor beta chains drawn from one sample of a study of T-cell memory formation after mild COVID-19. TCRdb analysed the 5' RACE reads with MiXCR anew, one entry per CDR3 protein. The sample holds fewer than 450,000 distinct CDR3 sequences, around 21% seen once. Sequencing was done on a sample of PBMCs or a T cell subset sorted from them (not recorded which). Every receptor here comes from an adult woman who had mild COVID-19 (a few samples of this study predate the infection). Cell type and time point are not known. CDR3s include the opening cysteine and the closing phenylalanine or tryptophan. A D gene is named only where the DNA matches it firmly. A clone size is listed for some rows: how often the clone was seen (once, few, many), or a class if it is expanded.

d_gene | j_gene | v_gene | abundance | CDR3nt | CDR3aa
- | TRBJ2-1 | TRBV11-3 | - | TGTGCCAGCAGCCGAGGGGGCCGGGAGGGAAGCAATGAGCAGTTCTTC | CASSRGGREGSNEQFF
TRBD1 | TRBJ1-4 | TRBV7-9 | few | TGTGCCAGCAGCCTGGGGACAGGTTGGAATGAAAAACTGTTTTTT | CASSLGTGWNEKLFF
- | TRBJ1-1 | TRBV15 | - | TGTGCCACCAGCAGAGAAAGCTGGAACACTGAAGCTTTCTTT | CATSRESWNTEAFF
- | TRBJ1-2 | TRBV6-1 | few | TGTGCCAGCAGTGAACAGGGTTACGGCTATGGCTACACCTTC | CASSEQGYGYGYTF
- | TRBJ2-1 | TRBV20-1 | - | TGCAGTATCGAGCGTGTATACAATGAGCAGTTCTTC | CSIERVYNEQFF
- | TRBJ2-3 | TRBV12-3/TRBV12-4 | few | TGTGCCAGCAGTCCCCACCTGGCCACAGATACGCAGTATTTT | CASSPHLATDTQYF
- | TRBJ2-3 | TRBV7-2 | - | TGTGCCAGCAGCCATCGGGCTCCAGATACGCAGTATTTT | CASSHRAPDTQYF
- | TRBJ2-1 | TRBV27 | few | TGTGCCAGCAGTTTATCGGAGTCGGGAAGGGGTGAGCAGTTCTTC | CASSLSESGRGEQFF
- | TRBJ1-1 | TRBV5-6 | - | TGTGCCAGCAGCTTGCGTGGCGGCAGAACGGCTGAAGCTTTCTTT | CASSLRGGRTAEAFF
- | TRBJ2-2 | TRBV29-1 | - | TGCAGCGTTTCTCAGGCAAGGGGCCTTACCGGGGAGCTGTTTTTT | CSVSQARGLTGELFF
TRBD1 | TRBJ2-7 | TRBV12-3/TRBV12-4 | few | TGTGCCAGCAGTGGACAGGGGGGAACCTACGAGCAGTACTTC | CASSGQGGTYEQYF
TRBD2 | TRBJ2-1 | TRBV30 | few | TGTGCCTGGAGTAGTAGCGGGGGGGAGTTGAGGTCCTACAATGAGCAGTTCTTC | CAWSSSGGELRSYNEQFF
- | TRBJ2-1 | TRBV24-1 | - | TGTGCCACCAGTGACGGACGGCCCAGTGACAATGAGCAGTTCTTC | CATSDGRPSDNEQFF
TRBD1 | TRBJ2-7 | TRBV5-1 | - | TGCGCCAGCAGCTTCCCCGCCGGGACAGGTTCCTACGAGCAGTACTTC | CASSFPAGTGSYEQYF
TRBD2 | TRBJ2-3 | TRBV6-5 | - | TGTGCCAGCAGTTATAGGGCTAGCGGGCTGGCAGATACGCAGTATTTT | CASSYRASGLADTQYF
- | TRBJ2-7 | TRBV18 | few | TGTGCCAGCTCACCGGATACAGGGACGTACGAGCAGTACTTC | CASSPDTGTYEQYF
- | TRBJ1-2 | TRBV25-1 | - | TGTGCCAGCAGTAGGCTAGTGGGTGAGGGCTACACCTTC | CASSRLVGEGYTF
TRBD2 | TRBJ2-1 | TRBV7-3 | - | TGTGCCAGCAGCCGGAACGCCGGTGGAGCGGGAGATGAGCAGTTCTTC | CASSRNAGGAGDEQFF
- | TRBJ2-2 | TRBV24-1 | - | TGTGCCACCAGGAAGGCTGCGAACACCGGGGAGCTGTTTTTT | CATRKAANTGELFF
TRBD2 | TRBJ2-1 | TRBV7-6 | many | TGTGCCAGCAGCCCCTGGACTAGCCCCAATGAGCAGTTCTTC | CASSPWTSPNEQFF
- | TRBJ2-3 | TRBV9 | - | TGTGCCAGCAGCGCACTTATTACGGATACGCAGTATTTT | CASSALITDTQYF
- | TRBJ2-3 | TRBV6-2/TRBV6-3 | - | TGTGCCAGCAGCCTCCTGTTGGGTGCAGATACGCAGTATTTT | CASSLLLGADTQYF
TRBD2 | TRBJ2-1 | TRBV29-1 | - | TGCAGCGTGTCCGGGGGAGGGCTTGGGTTGTGGAATGAGCAGTTCTTC | CSVSGGGLGLWNEQFF
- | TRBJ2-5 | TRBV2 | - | TGTGCCAGCAGTGGAGGAGGCTGGATGCAAGAGACCCAGTACTTC | CASSGGGWMQETQYF
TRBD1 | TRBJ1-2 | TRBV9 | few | TGTGCCAGCAGCGTCGGTGACAGGGGTGGCTACACCTTC | CASSVGDRGGYTF
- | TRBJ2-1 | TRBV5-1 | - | TGCGCCAGCAGCATCCCGGGCCCCGTGGATGAGCAGTTCTTC | CASSIPGPVDEQFF
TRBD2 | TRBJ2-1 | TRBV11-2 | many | TGTGCCAGCATCCCAGGGACTAGCGAGTACAATGAGCAGTTCTTC | CASIPGTSEYNEQFF